The 21 T cell receptor beta chains presented below share a single source sample, sequenced in a study of cytomegalovirus exposure and HLA in healthy donors (TCRdb year 2017). To prepare the library, the immunoSEQ multiplex PCR assay was applied. For the multiplex PCR, a mixture combining 60 forward primers for TCR Vbeta segments and 13 reverse primers for TCR Jbeta segments was used. In its TCRdb copy, this immuneACCESS table keeps in-frame sequences only and misses some clones. Where compared with another copy, unresolved V genes explain less than half of these, and the others have no known cause. The sample records about 160,000 clones, roughly 84% of which are singletons. The ten largest clonotypes hold about 2% of the sample. The source material was PBMCs. All receptors derive from a young man in good health and CMV-seropositive.

The genes are TRBV7-2 and TRBJ1-1, with D maybe TRBD1 (6 bases). V was shortened by 1 base and J by 5 bases, with 14 bases between the two germline ends. This CDR3 is 15 amino acids long. Germline assignment: CDR1 SGHTA and CDR2 FQGNSA. In nucleotides, the CDR3 is TGTGCCAGCAGCTTAGGGCGGGGGGCAAGTACTGAAGCTTTCTTT. The encoded protein is CASSLGRGASTEAFF.

The rearrangement links TRBV20-1 to TRBJ2-1; no clear D. This CDR3 is 11 amino acids long. Per the germline V gene, CDR1 is DFQATT and CDR2 is SNEGSKA (reference sequence). Trimming took off 3 bases at V and 9 bases at J, with 9 bases between the two ends. In DNA, the CDR3 is TGCAGTGCTAGGCCACGTAGTGAGCAGTTCTTC. Its protein is CSARPRSEQFF.

The rearrangement links TRBV6-4 to TRBJ1-6; TRBD1 agrees at 7 bases. The CDR3 is made up of 15 amino acids. Germline V gives CDR1 MRHNA, CDR2 SNTAGT. After removal of 4 bases from V and 10 bases from J, the junction contained 10 bases not matched to a gene. The CDR3 DNA reads as TGTGCCAGCAGTGTTGGGCAGGGGGAATCATCACCCCTCCACTTT. This gives the protein CASSVGQGESSPLHF.

This sequence joins TRBV7-9 and TRBJ2-1; D is unclear. The CDR3 sequence is 14 residues long. Germline V CDR1 and CDR2: SEHNR, FQNEAQ (reference sequence). V lost 1 base to trimming and J lost 5 bases, with 9 bases between them. CDR3 amino acids: CASSLVFSNNEQFF. For the CDR3, the DNA is TGTGCCAGCAGCTTAGTCTTCAGTAACAATGAGCAGTTCTTC.

V gene TRBV5-6 combines with J gene TRBJ1-2; TRBD1 matches 8 bases. This CDR3 comprises 15 residues. The ends lost 0 bases at V and 4 bases at J; junction bases unmatched: 5. In germline, CDR1 is SGHDT, CDR2 YYEEEE. The CDR3 DNA reads TGTGCCAGCAGCTTGGACAGGGGGGACCTCTATGGCTACACCTTC. Amino acids: CASSLDRGDLYGYTF.

V and J are TRBV9 and TRBJ2-1, with 15 bases aligning to TRBD2. V was pared by 0 bases and J by 8 bases, with 6 bases of the junction left unmatched. CDR3 length: 17 amino acids. CDR1 is SGDLS and CDR2 is YYNGEE in the germline V gene. CDR3 residues: CASSVGGLAGGRDEQFF. The CDR3, as DNA: TGTGCCAGCAGCGTAGGGGGACTAGCGGGGGGCCGTGATGAGCAGTTCTTC.

This rearrangement joins TRBV25-1 to TRBJ1-2; 7 bases align to TRBD1. V shed 10 bases, J shed 4 bases, and the junction held 3 bases outside the gene matches. Germline V lookup: CDR1 MGHDK, CDR2 SYGVNS. CDR3 length: 11 residues. The CDR3 here is CATGDSYGYTF. CDR3 nucleotide sequence: TGTGCCACCGGGGACAGCTATGGCTACACCTTC.

The rearrangement uses TRBV7-9 and TRBJ2-7; the D gene is possibly TRBD1 (6 bases). Trimming cost V 5 bases and J 1 base, with 15 bases left between them. CDR3 length: 15 residues. CDR1 and CDR2 from the germline V gene are SEHNR and FQNEAQ (reference sequence). The CDR3 DNA follows: TGTGCCAGCAGCGTGCAGGGGCGTATATCCTACGAGCAGTACTTC. Translated: CASSVQGRISYEQYF.

This clone was found once. This chain uses TRBV19 with TRBJ2-5; 7 bases are shared with TRBD2. The CDR3 consists of 15 residues. CDR1 LNHDA and CDR2 SQIVND come from the germline V gene (reference sequence). With V trimmed by 4 bases and J by 5 bases, 10 bases remained unmatched. The CDR3 reads CASSTGTIKVETQYF. The DNA of the CDR3 is TGTGCCAGTAGTACCGGGACTATTAAAGTTGAGACCCAGTACTTC.

The chain links TRBV14 to TRBJ1-6; maybe TRBD1 (6 bases). The CDR3 consists of 15 residues. The germline V gene encodes CDR1 SGHDN and CDR2 FVKESK. Trimming pared 1 base from V and 7 bases from J, leaving 11 bases between. This chain's CDR3 is CASSQVQGANSPLHF. The CDR3 DNA is TGTGCCAGCAGCCAAGTACAGGGCGCGAATTCACCCCTCCACTTT.

The chain has TRBV7-9 and TRBJ1-1; D gene uncertain. Germline CDR1 and CDR2: SEHNR and FQNEAQ (reference sequence). V was trimmed by 2 bases and J by 1 base, leaving 11 bases between them. The CDR3 loop spans 15 amino acids. In DNA, the CDR3 is TGTGCCAGCAGCTTAACAATGGCAGGGAACACTGAAGCTTTCTTT. Translating it yields CASSLTMAGNTEAFF.

Points on this clone: This CDR3 is also generated by other DNA sequences in the sample. The chain uses TRBV7-9 and TRBJ1-4; 9 bases agree with TRBD1. Germline CDR1 is SEHNR and CDR2 is FQNEAQ (reference sequence). The CDR3 loop spans 14 amino acids. Unmatched junction bases numbered 4, after V lost 5 bases and J lost 6 bases. CDR3 nucleotides: TGTGCCAGCAGCCTTAGACAGGGGGATGAAAAACTGTTTTTT. Protein sequence: CASSLRQGDEKLFF.

This clone came up once. The chain joins TRBV9 to TRBJ1-6; TRBD1 is a possible D gene (6 bases). The V gene's germline CDR1 is SGDLS and CDR2 YYNGEE. The length of the CDR3 is 14 residues. Trimming removed 6 bases at V and 6 bases at J, with 13 bases between. CDR3 bases: TGTGCCAGCAACCCGGGACATTCTAATTCACCCCTCCACTTT. Translating it yields CASNPGHSNSPLHF.

The rearrangement links TRBV27 to TRBJ1-2; TRBD1 matches 12 bases. CDR1 MNHEY and CDR2 SMNVEV come from the germline V gene (reference sequence). The V and J ends lost 5 bases and 4 bases, in that order; junction bases with no gene match: 5. CDR3 size: 15 residues. The CDR3 DNA reads TGTGCCAGCAGTCCGGGACAGGGGGCTGGCTATGGCTACACCTTC. Its translation is CASSPGQGAGYGYTF.

The chain employs TRBV25-1 and TRBJ1-3; 7 bases are shared with TRBD1. This CDR3 has 15 residues. Trimming removed 6 bases from V and 2 bases from J; junction bases left unmatched: 7. Germline assignment: CDR1 MGHDK and CDR2 SYGVNS. CDR3 residues: CASSVPGTAGNTIYF. The CDR3, as DNA: TGTGCCAGCAGCGTCCCCGGGACAGCTGGAAACACCATATATTTT.

V and J are TRBV4-1 and TRBJ2-3; 10 nucleotides agree with TRBD2. Germline V gives CDR1 MGHRA, CDR2 YSYEKL. J was trimmed by 6 bases and V by 0 bases; bases with no gene match: 6. The CDR3 length is 16 residues. CDR3 DNA sequence: TGCGCCAGCAGCCAAGATAGAGCGGGGGGGCCCGATACGCAGTATTTT. Encoded protein: CASSQDRAGGPDTQYF.

With respect to this clone: Other DNA sequences within the sample encode an identical CDR3. J is TRBJ1-1 and V is TRBV6-4; D perhaps matches TRBD1 (5 bases). The CDR3 is 13 amino acids. Per germline, CDR1 MRHNA and CDR2 SNTAGT. V lost 3 bases, J lost 2 bases, and 7 bases lay in between. CDR3 region: CASSEQGNTEAFF. In nucleotides, the CDR3 is TGTGCCAGCAGTGAGCAGGGAAACACTGAAGCTTTCTTT.

CDR3 nucleotides: TGTGCCAGTAGTACTGACAGGGTCACTGAAGCTTTCTTT. Protein: CASSTDRVTEAFF. The rearrangement uses TRBV19 and TRBJ1-1; 7 bases agree with TRBD1. Unmatched junction bases numbered 3, after V lost 4 bases and J lost 4 bases. The germline gives CDR1 LNHDA, CDR2 SQIVND (reference sequence). The CDR3 length is 13 residues.

The chain couples TRBV11-2 to TRBJ2-5; 15 positions agree with TRBD2. Trimming took 1 base from V and 2 from J; bases not matched to a gene: 8. This CDR3 region has 19 residues. From germline, CDR1 is SGHAT and CDR2 FQNNGV. The CDR3 here is CASSLARTSGGAGQETQYF. As DNA, the CDR3 is TGTGCCAGCAGCTTAGCGAGGACTAGCGGGGGGGCGGGACAAGAGACCCAGTACTTC.

This chain links TRBV6-6 with TRBJ2-7, with a possible D match to TRBD1 (6 bases). Trimming stripped 2 bases from V and 0 bases from J, with 11 bases between. The length of the CDR3 is 15 residues. CDR1 is MNHNY and CDR2 is SVGAGI in the germline V gene (reference sequence). The CDR3 loop is CASSYGPGVSYEQYF. The CDR3, as DNA: TGTGCCAGCAGTTACGGTCCAGGGGTCTCCTACGAGCAGTACTTC.

The chain has TRBV5-6 and TRBJ1-1; no definite D call. The CDR3 is 12 residues long. Germline CDR1 SGHDT, CDR2 YYEEEE. Trimming left V 4 bases short and J 8 bases short, with 12 bases between. CDR3 in amino acids: CASSATAGEAFF. In nucleotides, the CDR3 is TGTGCCAGCAGCGCGACCGCGGGAGAAGCTTTCTTT.